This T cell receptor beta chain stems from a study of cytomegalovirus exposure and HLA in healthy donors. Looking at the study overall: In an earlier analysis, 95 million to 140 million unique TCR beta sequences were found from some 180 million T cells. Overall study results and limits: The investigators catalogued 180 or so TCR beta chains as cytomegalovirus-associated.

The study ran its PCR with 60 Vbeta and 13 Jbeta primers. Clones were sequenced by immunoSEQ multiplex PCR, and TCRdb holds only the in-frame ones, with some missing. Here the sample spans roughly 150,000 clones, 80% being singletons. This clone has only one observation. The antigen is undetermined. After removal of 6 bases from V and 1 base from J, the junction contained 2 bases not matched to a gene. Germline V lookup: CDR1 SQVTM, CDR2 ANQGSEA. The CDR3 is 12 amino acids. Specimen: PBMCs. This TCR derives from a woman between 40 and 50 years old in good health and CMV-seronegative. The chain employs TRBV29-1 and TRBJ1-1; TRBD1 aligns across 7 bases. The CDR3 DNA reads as TGCAGCGTCCGGACAGGGAACACTGAAGCTTTCTTT. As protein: CSVRTGNTEAFF.